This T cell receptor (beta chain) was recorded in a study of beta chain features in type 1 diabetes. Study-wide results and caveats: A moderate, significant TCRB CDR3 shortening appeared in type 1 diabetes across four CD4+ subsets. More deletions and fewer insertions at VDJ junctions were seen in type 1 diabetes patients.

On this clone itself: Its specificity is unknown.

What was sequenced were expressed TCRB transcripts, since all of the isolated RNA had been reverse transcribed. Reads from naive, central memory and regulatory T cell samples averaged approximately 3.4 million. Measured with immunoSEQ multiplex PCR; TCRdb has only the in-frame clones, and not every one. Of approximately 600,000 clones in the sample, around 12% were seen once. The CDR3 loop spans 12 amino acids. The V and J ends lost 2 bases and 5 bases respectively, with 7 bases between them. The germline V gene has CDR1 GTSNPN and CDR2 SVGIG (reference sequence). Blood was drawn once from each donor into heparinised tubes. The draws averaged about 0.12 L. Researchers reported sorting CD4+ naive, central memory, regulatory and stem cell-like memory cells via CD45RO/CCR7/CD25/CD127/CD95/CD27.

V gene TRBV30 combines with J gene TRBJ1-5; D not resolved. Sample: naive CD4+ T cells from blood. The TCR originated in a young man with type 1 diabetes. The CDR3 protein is CAWSQPDQPQHF. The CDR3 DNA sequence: TGTGCCTGGAGTCAACCCGATCAGCCCCAGCATTTT.